This entry lists 29 T cell receptor beta chains sequenced from one sample in a study of regulatory T cells in long-lasting Graves disease. Time point denoted: newly diagnosed GD, antithyroid drugs for less than 3 months. Construction of the TCR library relied on RNA isolated from PBMCs. Through Arm-PCR of CDR3 regions and iRepertoire HTBI primers, TCR beta libraries were built. One entry per CDR3 protein, called by TCRdb with MiXCR from the multiplex PCR reads. The data hold about 610,000 distinct CDR3 sequences, with roughly 16% observed a single time. The data also belong to a second study, concerning T cells in Graves' hyperthyroidism and ophthalmopathy.

The sample in question was peripheral blood mononuclear cells (PBMCs), obtained at new diagnosis, from a patient treated with antithyroid drugs. These receptor sequences come from a man aged 18 to 30 with Graves disease.

J is TRBJ2-2 and V is TRBV12-3 or TRBV12-4; D possibly corresponds to TRBD2 (5 bases). This CDR3 has 14 amino acids. Trimming pared 5 bases from V and 4 bases from J, leaving 11 bases between. Written as DNA, the CDR3 is TGTGCCAGCAGTGCGGGCGTCGTCACCGGGGAGCTGTTTTTT. Protein product: CASSAGVVTGELFF.

This clonotype has ten or more counts. The chain employs TRBV11-3 and TRBJ2-3, with a weak D call TRBD2 (6 bases). This CDR3 spans 14 amino acids. The V gene's germline CDR1 is SGHNT and CDR2 YENEEA. With 1 base removed from V and 6 bases from J, the gap between germline ends came to 11 bases. CDR3 loop: CASSLAGRMDTQYF. CDR3 DNA sequence: TGTGCCAGCAGCTTAGCCGGGAGAATGGATACGCAGTATTTT.

Many counts were recorded for this clonotype. The V gene is TRBV20-1, the J gene TRBJ2-3, with D perhaps TRBD1 (6 bases). Trimming removed 6 bases at V and 0 bases at J, with 19 bases between. CDR1 DFQATT and CDR2 SNEGSKA come from the germline V gene (reference sequence). CDR3 length: 16 residues. CDR3 sequence reads: CSAGDPWTASTDTQYF. The DNA of the CDR3 is TGCAGTGCAGGGGACCCATGGACAGCTAGCACAGATACGCAGTATTTT.

This rearrangement joins TRBV6-4 to TRBJ2-2; 13 nucleotides line up with TRBD2. The V and J ends lost 10 bases and 3 bases, in that order; junction bases with no gene match: 11. CDR3 length: 17 amino acids. Germline V gene lookup returns CDR1 MRHNA and CDR2 SNTAGT. The CDR3 region has the DNA TGTGCCACCGCCCGGACTAGCGGGAGCTGGGACACCGGGGAGCTGTTTTTT. This codes for CATARTSGSWDTGELFF.

This chain joins TRBV10-3 and TRBJ1-5; D is possibly TRBD1 (6 bases). Germline V gives CDR1 ENHRY, CDR2 SYGVKD. The CDR3 length is 15 residues. V was trimmed by 0 bases and J by 1 base, leaving 7 bases between them. In DNA, the CDR3 is TGTGCCATCAGTGAGTCGACAGGAAGCAATCAGCCCCAGCATTTT. Its protein product is CAISESTGSNQPQHF.

This clonotype has at least ten counts. The V call is TRBV18, the J call TRBJ1-2; D may be TRBD1 (5 bases). Trimming pared 6 bases from V and 4 bases from J, leaving 9 bases between. The CDR3 covers 12 residues. Germline V gives CDR1 KGHSH, CDR2 LQKENI. The CDR3 nucleotides read TGTGCCAGCTCTACGGGACTCTATGGCTACACCTTC. Protein: CASSTGLYGYTF.

The rearrangement joins TRBV5-1 to TRBJ2-2, with D perhaps matching TRBD1 (5 bases). The CDR3 spans 15 residues. V gave up 2 bases and J gave up 0 bases, with 8 bases separating them. CDR1 is SGHRS, CDR2 YFSETQ, per germline. The CDR3 sequence is CASSLKGPNTGELFF. The DNA for the CDR3 is TGCGCCAGCAGCTTAAAGGGGCCGAACACCGGGGAGCTGTTTTTT.

This clonotype was picked up a small number of times. This chain uses TRBV5-1 with TRBJ2-6, with D possibly matching TRBD2 (5 bases). V was clipped by 2 bases and J by 0 bases, with 12 bases between them. CDR1 is SGHRS, CDR2 YFSETQ, per germline. The CDR3 has 17 residues. CDR3 DNA sequence: TGCGCCAGCAGCTTTTCAAGCGGTCTCTCTGGGGCCAACGTCCTGACTTTC. Its translation is CASSFSSGLSGANVLTF.

As to this clonotype: This could be a read error, since a much larger clone is one nucleotide away. The rearrangement joins TRBV7-9 to TRBJ1-1; tentatively, D is TRBD1 (6 bases). This CDR3 region has 14 residues. The V gene's germline CDR1 is SEHNR and CDR2 FQNEAQ (reference sequence). V was pared by 4 bases and J by 0 bases, with 9 bases between. The CDR3 region is CASSSGAMNTEAFF. The CDR3 bases are TGTGCCAGCAGCTCAGGGGCGATGAACACTGAAGCTTTCTTT.

V usage is TRBV3-1 and J usage is TRBJ1-2; D perhaps matches TRBD1 (5 bases). Between the trimmed V and J ends, which lost 5 bases and 4 bases, there was a span of 17 bases. Germline CDR1 is LGHDT and CDR2 is YNNKEL (reference sequence). The CDR3 runs to 15 residues. The CDR3 region has the DNA TGTGCCAGCAGCGACGACAGACTACAAGCCTATGGCTACACCTTC. Translation gives CASSDDRLQAYGYTF.

The V and J genes are TRBV12-3 or TRBV12-4 and TRBJ2-1; D is possibly TRBD1 (5 bases). The V end was cut by 5 bases, the J end by 0 bases, with 17 bases between. This CDR3 spans 17 amino acids. The CDR3 coding sequence is TGTGCCAGCAGTCTTAGGCCCCCAGACAGCTCCTACAATGAGCAGTTCTTC. Encoded protein: CASSLRPPDSSYNEQFF.

This clonotype was counted a few times. The chain is built from TRBV20-1 and TRBJ1-5; 8 bases are a match to TRBD1. V trimming: 3 bases; J trimming: 7 bases; junction bases outside the gene matches: 8. Germline CDR1 DFQATT, CDR2 SNEGSKA (reference sequence). This CDR3 region has 14 residues. In DNA form, the CDR3 reads TGCAGTGCTAGTGATCGGACAGGGACGCAGCCCCAGCATTTT. Translated: CSASDRTGTQPQHF.

This clonotype has a count of ten or more. The rearrangement links TRBV27 to TRBJ2-1; tentatively, D is TRBD2 (6 bases). The CDR3 contains 13 residues. Trimming shortened V by 3 bases and J by 6 bases, and 9 bases separated the two germline ends. Germline loops: CDR1 MNHEY, CDR2 SMNVEV (reference sequence). The CDR3: CASSFGGINEQFF. Here the CDR3 DNA reads TGTGCCAGCAGTTTCGGGGGTATCAATGAGCAGTTCTTC.

Many counts were recorded for this clonotype. The chain couples TRBV2 to TRBJ1-1; perhaps TRBD1 as D (5 bases). Per the germline V gene, CDR1 is SNHLY and CDR2 is FYNNEI. The V and J ends lost 6 bases and 3 bases respectively, with 8 bases between them. This CDR3 has 12 amino acids. Here the CDR3 DNA reads TGTGCCAGCAGGGGGGAAGACACTGAAGCTTTCTTT. Protein: CASRGEDTEAFF.

The chain uses TRBV7-9 and TRBJ1-1, with 7 bases that match TRBD1. With 4 bases clipped from V and 5 bases from J, the junction kept 7 bases outside the gene matches. Germline V gene lookup returns CDR1 SEHNR and CDR2 FQNEAQ (reference sequence). CDR3 length: 14 amino acids. Here the CDR3 reads CASSSIQGRTEAFF. DNA for the CDR3: TGTGCCAGCAGCTCTATACAGGGGAGGACTGAAGCTTTCTTT.

This clonotype was detected many times. CDR3 in amino acids: CATSRESPLLEPRSYEQYF. Here the CDR3 DNA reads TGTGCCACCAGCAGAGAGTCCCCTCTTCTCGAGCCCCGCTCCTACGAGCAGTACTTC. The chain carries TRBV15 and TRBJ2-7; D is ambiguous. V shed 0 bases and J shed 0 bases, with 21 bases lying between them. Germline values: CDR1 LNHNV, CDR2 YYDKDF (reference sequence). This CDR3 has 19 amino acids.

The V gene is TRBV4-1, the J gene TRBJ1-1, with 7 bases matching TRBD1. CDR3 length: 15 residues. The germline gives CDR1 MGHRA, CDR2 YSYEKL. V gave up 3 bases and J gave up 4 bases; unmatched junction bases: 8. The CDR3 bases are TGCGCCAGCAGCCACGGCGACAGGGTCATCACTGAAGCTTTCTTT. It encodes CASSHGDRVITEAFF.

Only a few counts were recorded for this clonotype. The V and J genes are TRBV6-1 and TRBJ1-6, with 9 bases that match TRBD1. V lost 6 bases and J lost 8; bases outside the gene matches: 14. The CDR3 is 17 residues long. Germline-derived CDR1 and CDR2 are MNHNS and SASEGT. The CDR3 DNA reads TGTGCCAGCAGCACTCGACATTTCACAGGGGGCGATTCACCCCTCCACTTT. Encoded protein: CASSTRHFTGGDSPLHF.

This clonotype was seen ten or more times. The CDR3 loop reads CASSLARGLAEWRYEQYF. The CDR3 region has the DNA TGCGCCAGCAGCTTGGCAAGGGGACTAGCGGAATGGCGCTACGAGCAGTACTTC. The gene calls are TRBV5-1 and TRBJ2-7; 11 positions agree with TRBD2. The V gene end was trimmed by 0 bases and the J gene end by 3 bases; junction bases not matched to a gene: 11. There are 18 residues in the CDR3. Germline CDR1 is SGHRS and CDR2 is YFSETQ.

Note on this clonotype: A much larger clonotype is one base distant, so this may be a read error. V is TRBV5-1 and J is TRBJ2-7; tentatively, D is TRBD1 (6 bases). V was shortened by 5 bases and J by 7 bases, with 22 bases between the two germline ends. The CDR3 has 15 amino acids. Per the germline V gene, CDR1 is SGHRS and CDR2 is YFSETQ. CDR3 in DNA: TGCGCCAGCAGTCCACGGGACATAACGGCGGGTGAGCAGTACTTC. Its protein is CASSPRDITAGEQYF.

The chain recombines TRBV28 with TRBJ2-5; 10 positions match TRBD1. CDR1 is MDHEN and CDR2 is SYDVKM in the germline V gene. The CDR3 sequence is 18 residues long. The junction had 19 bases not matched to a gene; V was cut back by 5 bases and J by 7 bases. The CDR3 sequence: CASSILVGQGPSRGTQYF. For the CDR3, the DNA is TGTGCCAGCAGTATCCTCGTGGGACAGGGGCCGTCCCGAGGGACCCAGTACTTC. The full variable domain, completed using reference TRBV28 and TRBJ2-5, is DVKVTQSSRYLVKRTGEKVFLECVQDMDHENMFWYRQDPGLGLRLIYFSYDVKMKEKGDIPEGYSVSREKKERFSLILESASTNQTSMYLCASSILVGQGPSRGTQYFGPGTRLLVL.

V is TRBV19 and J is TRBJ2-3; weak D call: TRBD1 (5 bases). The CDR3 covers 13 residues. Trimming cost V 3 bases and J 4 bases, with 8 bases left between them. CDR1 is LNHDA and CDR2 is SQIVND in the germline V gene (reference sequence). The CDR3, as DNA: TGTGCCAGTAGTATCAGGGTTGCAGATACGCAGTATTTT. Amino acids: CASSIRVADTQYF.

This clonotype occurred many times. This chain joins TRBV12-3 or TRBV12-4 and TRBJ2-3, with 8 bases lining up with TRBD2. Unmatched junction bases numbered 12, after V lost 6 bases and J lost 4 bases. The CDR3 extends over 16 amino acids. The CDR3, as DNA: TGTGCCAGCAGCCAAGGAAGAGCGGGAGTGGCAGATACGCAGTATTTT. It codes for CASSQGRAGVADTQYF.

Turning to this clonotype: With only one base between it and a far larger clone, this is likely a read error. The chain recombines TRBV5-5 with TRBJ2-2; 11 nucleotides match TRBD1. The CDR3 has 15 amino acids. Germline V gene data show CDR1 as SGHKS and CDR2 as YYEKEE (reference sequence). With 3 bases clipped from V and 4 bases from J, the junction kept 2 bases outside the gene matches. CDR3 coding DNA: TGTGCCAGCAGCTGGGGGACAGGGGGCACCGGGGAGCTGTTTTTT. Amino acid sequence: CASSWGTGGTGELFF.

This chain links TRBV14 with TRBJ2-1; TRBD2 agrees at 9 bases. Looked up from germline, CDR1 is SGHDN and CDR2 is FVKESK. This CDR3 is built from 19 residues. Trimming removed 3 bases from V and 1 base from J; junction bases left unmatched: 13. The CDR3 region has the DNA TGTGCCAGCAGCCATGAGGGACTAGCAGTGGGGATTTCCTACAATGAGCAGTTCTTC. Translation gives CASSHEGLAVGISYNEQFF.

This clonotype has just a few counts. CDR3 protein: CASSLSQPLAGGPTGANVLTF. CDR3 bases: TGTGCCAGCAGTTTATCGCAACCCTTAGCGGGAGGGCCGACTGGGGCCAACGTCCTGACTTTC. The chain combines TRBV27 with TRBJ2-6; 11 bases are a match to TRBD2. V dropped 0 bases and J dropped 2; count of bases not matched to a gene: 12. This CDR3 contains 21 residues. Germline CDR1 MNHEY, CDR2 SMNVEV (reference sequence).

Only a few counts were recorded for this clonotype. J is TRBJ2-2 and V is TRBV7-8; D unclear. The germline CDR1 and CDR2 sequences are SGHVS and FQNEAQ. The CDR3 has 17 amino acids. V lost 5 bases and J lost 1, with 17 bases in between. CDR3 in amino acids: CASSKLREGQNTGELFF. In DNA, the CDR3 is TGTGCCAGCAGCAAGCTTAGGGAAGGTCAGAACACCGGGGAGCTGTTTTTT.

This clonotype was observed at least ten times. The V call is TRBV27, the J call TRBJ2-2, with a tentative D call TRBD2 (6 bases). The CDR3 has 17 residues. Looked up from germline, CDR1 is MNHEY and CDR2 is SMNVEV (reference sequence). Trimming removed 5 bases at V and 6 bases at J, with 22 bases between. In DNA, the CDR3 is TGTGCCAGCAGTAGGTTCGCGTCCGGGGGTTTACCCGGGGAGCTGTTTTTT. Its protein is CASSRFASGGLPGELFF.

This clonotype was recorded at least ten times. The chain combines TRBV13 with TRBJ2-5; D gene ambiguous. Germline loops: CDR1 PRHDT, CDR2 FYEKMQ (reference sequence). CDR3 length equals 11 residues. V was clipped by 4 bases and J by 9 bases, with 9 bases between them. CDR3 DNA sequence: TGTGCCAGCAGCTCCGGTGTGGCCCAGTACTTC. It codes for CASSSGVAQYF.